This is a list of T cell receptor beta chains from one sample in a study of T-cell reconstitution after alpha-beta-depleted transplantation in children. TCRdb re-analysed the PCR reads in MiXCR, keeping a single row per CDR3 protein. The table records about 600,000 distinct CDR3 sequences, 23% of them present only once. Sequences were derived from PBMCs, mostly from graft donor cells, sampled 360 days after TCRalphabeta/CD19-depleted stem cell transplant. These receptors were taken from a boy in the first two years of life who had a stem cell transplant for acute myeloid leukemia, so the T cells may come from the graft donor. Each CDR3 is given with its conserved first and last residue. A D gene is named only where the DNA matches it firmly. Clone size is shown for a subset of rows, as once, few, many or a class of expanded clone.

cdr3_aa | cdr3_nt | v_call | cdr3_length | j_call | clone_size | d_call
CSAGDPGTSGGYNEQFF | TGCAGTGCCGGGGACCCTGGGACTAGCGGGGGGTACAATGAGCAGTTCTTC | TRBV20-1 | 17 | TRBJ2-1 | - | TRBD2
CASSLAPGPNEKLFF | TGTGCCAGCAGCTTAGCCCCGGGACCCAATGAAAAACTGTTTTTT | TRBV7-2 | 15 | TRBJ1-4 | - | -
CASSSGTGGYTYEQYF | TGTGCCAGCAGCTCGGGGACAGGGGGCTACACCTACGAGCAGTACTTC | TRBV11-2 | 16 | TRBJ2-7 | - | TRBD1
CASNAYRGLNEQFF | TGTGCCAGCAACGCATACAGGGGGCTGAATGAGCAGTTCTTC | TRBV28 | 14 | TRBJ2-1 | - | TRBD1
CSAIIAGDTDTQYF | TGCAGTGCTATCATAGCGGGGGACACAGATACGCAGTATTTT | TRBV20-1 | 14 | TRBJ2-3 | many | TRBD2
CATSNQRLSTDTQYF | TGTGCCACCAGCAATCAGCGGTTAAGCACAGATACGCAGTATTTT | TRBV15 | 15 | TRBJ2-3 | many | -
CASSEWGGSSYNEQFF | TGTGCCAGCAGTGAATGGGGGGGGAGCTCCTACAATGAGCAGTTCTTC | TRBV2 | 16 | TRBJ2-1 | few | TRBD2
CSASGTRGGNNEQFF | TGCAGTGCTTCCGGGACTAGGGGGGGGAACAATGAGCAGTTCTTC | TRBV20-1 | 15 | TRBJ2-1 | - | TRBD2
CASSLLHPGETQYF | TGTGCCAGCAGTTTACTTCACCCGGGGGAGACCCAGTACTTC | TRBV12-3/TRBV12-4 | 14 | TRBJ2-5 | few | -
CSATLTREQFF | TGCAGTGCTACCCTAACGAGGGAGCAGTTCTTC | TRBV20-1 | 11 | TRBJ2-1 | - | -
CASSYEGGGRYNEQFF | TGTGCCAGCAGTTACGAGGGCGGGGGACGCTACAATGAGCAGTTCTTC | TRBV6-2/TRBV6-3 | 16 | TRBJ2-1 | - | TRBD2
CASSFTPYQETQYF | TGTGCCAGCAGCTTCACCCCGTACCAAGAGACCCAGTACTTC | TRBV7-8 | 14 | TRBJ2-5 | - | -
CSASPIAGGYEQYF | TGCAGTGCTAGTCCCATAGCGGGGGGCTACGAGCAGTACTTC | TRBV20-1 | 14 | TRBJ2-7 | - | TRBD2
CSASVMTPGQGFTF | TGCAGTGCCAGTGTTATGACCCCGGGACAAGGTTTCACCTTC | TRBV20-1 | 14 | TRBJ1-2 | many | -
CASSGGQGGRQPQHF | TGTGCCAGCAGCGGGGGACAGGGAGGTAGGCAGCCCCAGCATTTT | TRBV28 | 15 | TRBJ1-5 | few | TRBD1
CASSLSGTGKEKLFF | TGTGCCAGCAGCTTGTCAGGGACAGGGAAAGAAAAACTGTTTTTT | TRBV7-2 | 15 | TRBJ1-4 | few | TRBD1
CASSYSRQVETQYF | TGTGCCAGCAGTTACTCGAGACAGGTGGAGACCCAGTACTTC | TRBV6-5 | 14 | TRBJ2-5 | few | -
CSAEYGNQRNIQYF | TGCAGTGCTGAATACGGGAATCAGAGGAACATTCAGTACTTC | TRBV20-1 | 14 | TRBJ2-4 | few | -